This TCR beta chain was recovered during a study of blood T cell repertoires in COVID-19. Germline values: CDR1 DFQATT, CDR2 SNEGSKA (reference sequence). The CDR3 is made up of 14 amino acids. J lost 5 bases, V lost 3 bases, and 7 bases had no gene match. Here immunoSEQ multiplex PCR was the method, and the copy in TCRdb shows in-frame clones only, minus some. The top ten clones hold around 3% of a sample with about 200,000 clones, approximately 85% of them seen once. Sequences were obtained from peripheral blood. This sequence originates from a man aged 55-75 years with acute or convalescent COVID-19. This rearrangement joins TRBV20-1 to TRBJ2-5; 9 nucleotides agree with TRBD2. DNA for the CDR3: TGCAGTGCTAGTTCCAGCGGGAGGTCGGAGACCCAGTACTTC. It yields the protein CSASSSGRSETQYF.